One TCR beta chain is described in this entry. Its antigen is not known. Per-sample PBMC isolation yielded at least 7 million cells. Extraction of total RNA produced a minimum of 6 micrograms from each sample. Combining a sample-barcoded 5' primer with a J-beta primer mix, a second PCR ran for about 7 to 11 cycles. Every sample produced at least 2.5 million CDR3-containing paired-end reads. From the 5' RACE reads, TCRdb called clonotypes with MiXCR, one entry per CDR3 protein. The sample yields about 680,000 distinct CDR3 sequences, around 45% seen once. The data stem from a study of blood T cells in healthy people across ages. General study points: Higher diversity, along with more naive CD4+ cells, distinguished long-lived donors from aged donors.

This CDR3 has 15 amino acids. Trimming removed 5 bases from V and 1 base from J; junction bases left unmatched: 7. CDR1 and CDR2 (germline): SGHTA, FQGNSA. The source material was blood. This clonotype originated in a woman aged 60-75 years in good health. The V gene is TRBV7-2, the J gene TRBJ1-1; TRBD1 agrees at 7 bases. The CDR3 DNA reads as TGTGCCAGCAGCACGCAGGGACAGCCGAACACTGAAGCTTTCTTT. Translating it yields CASSTQGQPNTEAFF.